This entry lists 23 T cell receptor beta chains sequenced from one sample in a study of identical twins. TCRdb recomputed calls from the 5' RACE reads with MiXCR, one row per CDR3 protein. The sample includes some 1,600,000 distinct CDR3 sequences, roughly a third of them seen just once. Sequences were obtained from cord blood. Receptors were obtained from a newborn girl in good health.

The gene calls are TRBV4-2 and TRBJ1-5; a weak D match, TRBD1 (6 bases). Germline values: CDR1 LGHNA, CDR2 YNFKEQ. The CDR3 is made up of 14 amino acids. Deletions cut 0 bases from V and 7 bases from J, with 10 bases between. Here the CDR3 reads CASSQEKGGQPQHF. The DNA of the CDR3 is TGTGCCAGCAGCCAAGAGAAGGGGGGACAGCCCCAGCATTTT.

This clonotype was detected a few times. The rearrangement joins TRBV7-2 to TRBJ2-5, with 13 positions matching TRBD2. The CDR3 runs to 16 residues. Germline CDR1 SGHTA, CDR2 FQGNSA. Trimming cost V 5 bases and J 5 bases; bases outside gene matches: 8. The CDR3, as DNA: TGTGCCAGCAGCGAAGGGACTAGCGGGAATTTTGAGACCCAGTACTTC. Protein: CASSEGTSGNFETQYF.

The rearrangement uses TRBV3-1 and TRBJ2-3, with TRBD2 as a possible D gene (5 bases). The CDR3 covers 16 residues. V shed 0 bases and J shed 4 bases, with 14 bases lying between them. Germline loops: CDR1 LGHDT, CDR2 YNNKEL (reference sequence). The CDR3 nucleotides are TGTGCCAGCAGCCAAGAAAGGCTTCTCGGGGCAGATACGCAGTATTTT. Protein sequence: CASSQERLLGADTQYF.

V and J are TRBV4-2 and TRBJ2-1; 8 bases match TRBD2. Germline V CDR1 and CDR2: LGHNA, YNFKEQ. V shed 0 bases, J shed 10 bases, and the junction held 11 bases outside the gene matches. This CDR3 comprises 16 residues. The CDR3 coding sequence is TGTGCCAGCAGCCAAGAGACCAGCGGGAGACCCCACGAGCAGTTCTTC. It translates to CASSQETSGRPHEQFF.

This clonotype was detected only a few times. The rearrangement links TRBV10-3 to TRBJ1-1; tentatively, D is TRBD1 (5 bases). Germline-derived CDR1 and CDR2 are ENHRY and SYGVKD. V lost 2 bases to trimming and J lost 5 bases, with 9 bases between them. The CDR3 loop spans 13 amino acids. CDR3 sequence: CAISEGAPTEAFF. The DNA for the CDR3 is TGTGCCATCAGTGAGGGGGCGCCTACTGAAGCTTTCTTT.

Note on this clonotype: This sequence may be a read error, since a much larger clone differs from it by one base. This chain uses TRBV5-1 with TRBJ1-5, with D uncertain. The CDR3 totals 15 residues. Germline loops: CDR1 SGHRS, CDR2 YFSETQ. CDR3 nucleotide sequence: TGCGCCAGCAGCTTGAGTGGCTATAGCGATCAGCCCCAGCATTTT. It translates to CASSLSGYSDQPQHF.

CDR3 region: CASRTPAGAFDIQYF. The CDR3 DNA reads as TGTGCCAGCAGAACTCCAGCGGGGGCTTTTGACATTCAGTACTTC. The chain employs TRBV28 and TRBJ2-4, with 8 nucleotides matching TRBD2. Per the germline V gene, CDR1 is MDHEN and CDR2 is SYDVKM. This CDR3 has 15 amino acids. The ends lost 6 bases at V and 8 bases at J; junction bases unmatched: 12.

This clonotype showed up just a few times. The chain is built from TRBV29-1 and TRBJ2-6; D is uncertain. The germline V gene has CDR1 SQVTM and CDR2 ANQGSEA. The germline V and J ends were trimmed by 5 bases and 4 bases, with 9 bases remaining between them. CDR3 length: 13 residues. CDR3 in DNA: TGCAGCGTTTCCTGGGCCGGGGCCAACGTCCTGACTTTC. This sequence encodes CSVSWAGANVLTF.

This chain links TRBV14 with TRBJ2-3; D might be TRBD1 (6 bases). The CDR3 has 16 amino acids. V was shortened by 3 bases and J by 0 bases, with 13 bases between the two germline ends. CDR1 is SGHDN, CDR2 FVKESK, per germline. The CDR3 DNA is TGTGCCAGCAGCCATATCGGGACAACTAGCACAGATACGCAGTATTTT. Translated: CASSHIGTTSTDTQYF.

This clonotype was observed at least ten times. The chain has TRBV4-1 and TRBJ2-5; TRBD2 agrees at 7 bases. Germline trimming cut 5 bases from V and 0 bases from J; bases unmatched to any gene: 9. The CDR3 is 16 residues long. CDR1 and CDR2 from the germline V gene are MGHRA and YSYEKL. This CDR3 is CASSMFGTTNQETQYF. The CDR3 coding sequence is TGCGCCAGCAGCATGTTCGGGACTACCAACCAAGAGACCCAGTACTTC.

V is TRBV27 and J is TRBJ1-4, with 7 bases identical to TRBD1. CDR3 size: 17 residues. CDR1 MNHEY and CDR2 SMNVEV come from the germline V gene (reference sequence). Unmatched junction bases numbered 15, after V lost 3 bases and J lost 8 bases. CDR3 amino acids: CASSFRRTGVFTEKLFF. DNA for the CDR3: TGTGCCAGCAGTTTTCGGCGTACAGGGGTTTTCACCGAAAAACTGTTTTTT.

This chain joins TRBV12-3 or TRBV12-4 and TRBJ2-6; the D is unclear. The V end was cut by 3 bases, the J end by 0 bases, with 15 bases between. This CDR3 spans 18 amino acids. The CDR3 DNA is TGTGCCAGCAGTTTTTTAGTCGGGCGGAGCTCTGGGGCCAACGTCCTGACTTTC. Translating it yields CASSFLVGRSSGANVLTF.

The table lists this clonotype with a few counts. The J gene is TRBJ2-2, the V gene TRBV20-1, with 10 bases lining up with TRBD2. In germline, CDR1 is DFQATT, CDR2 SNEGSKA (reference sequence). With 7 bases clipped from V and 6 bases from J, the junction kept 5 bases outside the gene matches. The CDR3 contains 13 residues. CDR3 region: CSVLAGGSGELFF. The CDR3 coding sequence is TGCAGTGTTTTAGCGGGAGGATCCGGGGAGCTGTTTTTT.

This chain joins TRBV10-3 and TRBJ2-7; TRBD1 or TRBD2 may be the D gene (6 bases each). This CDR3 region has 12 residues. Germline CDR1 reads ENHRY; CDR2 reads SYGVKD. V dropped 10 bases and J dropped 5 bases, with 15 bases sitting between them. The CDR3 is CATGGHVHEQYF. In DNA form, the CDR3 reads TGTGCCACCGGGGGACATGTCCACGAGCAGTACTTC.

As concerns this clonotype: This may arise from a read error, as a much more abundant clone is one base away. The chain has TRBV4-2 and TRBJ2-7; no firm D call. Trimming shortened V by 3 bases and J by 3 bases, and 15 bases separated the two germline ends. From germline, CDR1 is LGHNA and CDR2 YNFKEQ. The CDR3 is 15 amino acids. The CDR3 region has the DNA TGTGCCAGCAGCCAGGGAATGGCTAGTCGCTACGAGCAGTACTTC. Translated: CASSQGMASRYEQYF.

On this clonotype itself: Given a much more abundant clone one base away, this may be a read error. V and J are TRBV29-1 and TRBJ2-7; no clear D. Germline CDR1 and CDR2: SQVTM and ANQGSEA. With 7 bases removed from V and 7 bases from J, the gap between germline ends came to 20 bases. CDR3 length: 13 amino acids. In DNA form, the CDR3 reads TGCAGCGCCGAGACGGGCCGCTACAATGAGCAGTACTTC. Its translation is CSAETGRYNEQYF.

The genes are TRBV10-3 and TRBJ2-7; weak D call: TRBD2 (7 bases). With 8 bases removed from V and 9 bases from J, the gap between germline ends came to 26 bases. CDR1 is ENHRY and CDR2 is SYGVKD in the germline V gene. The CDR3 runs to 15 residues. The CDR3 nucleotides are TGTGCCATCGGAGGAGGGGGGGGCTCCTACAATGGGCAGTACTTC. Its protein product is CAIGGGGGSYNGQYF.

There are a few counts of this clonotype. This rearrangement joins TRBV29-1 to TRBJ1-2, with TRBD1 as a possible D gene (5 bases). V was pared by 5 bases and J by 6 bases, with 13 bases between. Per the germline V gene, CDR1 is SQVTM and CDR2 is ANQGSEA. The CDR3 extends over 12 amino acids. DNA of the CDR3: TGCAGCGTTTCTGCTTTGGGGGATGGCTACACCTTC. Its translation is CSVSALGDGYTF.

The CDR3 DNA reads TGTGCCAGCAGTTACTCGTGGGGGAATCAAGAGACCCAGTACTTC. Translating it yields CASSYSWGNQETQYF. This chain links TRBV6-5 with TRBJ2-5; either TRBD1 or TRBD2 may supply D (5 bases each). V dropped 0 bases and J dropped 2 bases, with 10 bases sitting between them. Germline-derived CDR1 and CDR2 are MNHEY and SVGAGI. The CDR3 contains 15 residues.

The rearrangement uses TRBV24-1 and TRBJ2-7; 8 positions match TRBD1. This CDR3 spans 16 amino acids. V lost 4 bases, J lost 3 bases, and 10 bases stayed unmatched. Per the germline V gene, CDR1 is KGHDR and CDR2 is SFDVKD. The CDR3 DNA sequence: TGTGCCACCAGTGACTCTTTAGGGGGGACAGGCTACGAGCAGTACTTC. This sequence encodes CATSDSLGGTGYEQYF.

This clonotype was counted between two and nine times. This rearrangement joins TRBV25-1 to TRBJ2-7; TRBD1 matches at 7 bases. V was pared by 2 bases and J by 2 bases, with 3 bases of the junction left unmatched. From germline, CDR1 is MGHDK and CDR2 SYGVNS. This CDR3 has 14 residues. CDR3 DNA: TGTGCCAGCAGTGAAGTAGGACAGGCCTACGAGCAGTACTTC. It is translated as CASSEVGQAYEQYF.

This chain uses TRBV12-3 or TRBV12-4 with TRBJ2-7; D is perhaps TRBD2 (7 bases). The CDR3 loop spans 21 amino acids. Trimming removed 4 bases from V and 3 bases from J, with 34 bases in between. The CDR3 protein is CASSSRREEGGHSPSGYEQYF. For the CDR3, the DNA is TGTGCCAGCAGTTCTCGGCGTGAGGAGGGGGGTCATTCTCCTAGCGGCTACGAGCAGTACTTC.

The genes are TRBV24-1 and TRBJ2-1; 7 bases are shared with TRBD1. The CDR3 is made up of 12 amino acids. Germline values: CDR1 KGHDR, CDR2 SFDVKD. V dropped 10 bases and J dropped 7; count of bases not matched to a gene: 6. CDR3 nucleotides: TGTGCCACGAGGGGGCCTTGGAATGAGCAGTTCTTC. Translating it yields CATRGPWNEQFF.